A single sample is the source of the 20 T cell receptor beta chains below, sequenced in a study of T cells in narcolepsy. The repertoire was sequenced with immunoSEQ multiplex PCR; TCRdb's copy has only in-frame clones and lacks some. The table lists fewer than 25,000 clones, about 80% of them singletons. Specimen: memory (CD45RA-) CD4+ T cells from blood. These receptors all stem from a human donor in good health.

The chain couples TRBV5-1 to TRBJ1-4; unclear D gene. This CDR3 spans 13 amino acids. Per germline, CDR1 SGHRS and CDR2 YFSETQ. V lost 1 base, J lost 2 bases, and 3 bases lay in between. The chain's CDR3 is CASSLKTNEKLFF. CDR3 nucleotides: TGCGCCAGCAGCTTGAAGACTAATGAAAAACTGTTTTTT.

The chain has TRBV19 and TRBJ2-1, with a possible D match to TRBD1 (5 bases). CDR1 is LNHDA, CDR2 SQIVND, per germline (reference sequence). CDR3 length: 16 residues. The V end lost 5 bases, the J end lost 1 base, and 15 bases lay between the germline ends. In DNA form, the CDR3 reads TGTGCCAGTAGTCCGCTGCAGGGAAAATCCTACAATGAGCAGTTCTTC. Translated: CASSPLQGKSYNEQFF.

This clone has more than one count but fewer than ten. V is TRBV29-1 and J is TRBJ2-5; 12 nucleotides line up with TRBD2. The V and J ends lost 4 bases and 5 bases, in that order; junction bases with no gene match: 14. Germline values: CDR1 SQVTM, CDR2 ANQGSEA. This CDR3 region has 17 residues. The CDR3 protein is CSVAKRLAGGLLETQYF. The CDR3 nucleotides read TGCAGCGTTGCCAAAAGGCTAGCGGGGGGGCTTTTGGAGACCCAGTACTTC.

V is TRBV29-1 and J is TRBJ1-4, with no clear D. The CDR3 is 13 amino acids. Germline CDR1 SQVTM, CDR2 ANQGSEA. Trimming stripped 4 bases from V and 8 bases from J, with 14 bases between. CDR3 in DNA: TGCAGCGTTGGAGCTACCATCGGGGAAAAACTGTTTTTT. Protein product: CSVGATIGEKLFF.

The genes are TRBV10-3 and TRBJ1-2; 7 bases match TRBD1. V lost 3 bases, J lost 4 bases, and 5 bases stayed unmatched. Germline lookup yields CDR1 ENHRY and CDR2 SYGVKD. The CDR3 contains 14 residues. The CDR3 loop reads CAISEGDSPYGYTF. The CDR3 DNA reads TGTGCCATCAGTGAAGGGGACAGTCCCTATGGCTACACCTTC.

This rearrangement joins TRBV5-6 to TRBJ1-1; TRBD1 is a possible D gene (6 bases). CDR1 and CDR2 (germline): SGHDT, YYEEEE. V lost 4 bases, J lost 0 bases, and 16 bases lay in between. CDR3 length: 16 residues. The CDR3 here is CASSLVGRGLNTEAFF. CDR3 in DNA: TGTGCCAGCAGCCTGGTGGGCAGGGGCCTGAACACTGAAGCTTTCTTT. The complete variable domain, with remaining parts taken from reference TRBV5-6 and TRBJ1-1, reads DAGVTQSPTHLIKTRGQQVTLRCSPKSGHDTVSWYQQALGQGPQFIFQYYEEEERQRGNFPDRFSGHQFPNYSSELNVNALLLGDSALYLCASSLVGRGLNTEAFFGQGTRLTVV.

CDR3 sequence reads: CASSKVEGRGGSDTEAFF. DNA for the CDR3: TGTGCCAGCAGCAAAGTGGAGGGGCGAGGAGGGTCGGACACTGAAGCTTTCTTT. The V and J genes are TRBV21-1 and TRBJ1-1. TRBV21-1 constitutes a pseudogene. CDR3 length: 18 residues.

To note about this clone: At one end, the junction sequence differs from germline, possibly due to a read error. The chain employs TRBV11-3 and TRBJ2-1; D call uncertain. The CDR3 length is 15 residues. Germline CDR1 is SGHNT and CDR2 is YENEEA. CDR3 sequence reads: CASSIELGSYNEQFF. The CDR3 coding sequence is TGTGCCAGCAGCATAGAGCTTGGCTCCTACAATGAGCAGTTCTTC.

CDR3 nucleotide sequence: TGCGCCAGCAGCCAATTCGGGCAGACAGATACGCAGTATTTT. The encoded protein is CASSQFGQTDTQYF. The chain combines TRBV4-1 with TRBJ2-3, with D unclear. V lost 2 bases and J 3 bases, leaving 9 bases between the germline ends. CDR3 length equals 14 residues. CDR1 and CDR2 from the germline V gene are MGHRA and YSYEKL.

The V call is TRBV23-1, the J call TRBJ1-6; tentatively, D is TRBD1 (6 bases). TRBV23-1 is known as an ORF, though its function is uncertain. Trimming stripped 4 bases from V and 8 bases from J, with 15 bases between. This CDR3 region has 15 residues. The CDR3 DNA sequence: TGCGCCAGCAGTCTCGGGGGCGGAGGGTATTCACCCCTCCACTTT. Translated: CASSLGGGGYSPLHF.

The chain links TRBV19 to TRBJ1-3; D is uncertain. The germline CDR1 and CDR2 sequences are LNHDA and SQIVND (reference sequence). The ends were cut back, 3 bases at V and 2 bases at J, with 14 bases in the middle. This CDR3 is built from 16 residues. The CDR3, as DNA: TGTGCCAGTAGTATTGGCGCAGCTAGGGCTGGAAACACCATATATTTT. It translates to CASSIGAARAGNTIYF.

The CDR3 DNA is TGTGCCAGCAGCTTCGGAGTCACTGAAGCTTTCTTT. Translating gives CASSFGVTEAFF. The V gene is TRBV7-2, the J gene TRBJ1-1; D is unclear. CDR1 and CDR2 (germline): SGHTA, FQGNSA. The CDR3 length is 12 residues. V lost 3 bases and J lost 4, with 6 bases in between. The full variable domain, rest sourced from reference TRBV7-2 and TRBJ1-1, is GAGVSQSPSNKVTEKGKDVELRCDPISGHTALYWYRQSLGQGLEFLIYFQGNSAPDKSGLPSDRFSAERTGGSVSTLTIQRTQQEDSAVYLCASSFGVTEAFFGQGTRLTVV.

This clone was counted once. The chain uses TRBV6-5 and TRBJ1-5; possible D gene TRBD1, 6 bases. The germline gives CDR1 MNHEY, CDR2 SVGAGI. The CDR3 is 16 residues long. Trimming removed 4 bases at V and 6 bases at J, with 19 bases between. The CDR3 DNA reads TGTGCCAGCAGTTCCCAGGGGCTCAGGGAAGGTCAGCCCCAGCATTTT. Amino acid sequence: CASSSQGLREGQPQHF.

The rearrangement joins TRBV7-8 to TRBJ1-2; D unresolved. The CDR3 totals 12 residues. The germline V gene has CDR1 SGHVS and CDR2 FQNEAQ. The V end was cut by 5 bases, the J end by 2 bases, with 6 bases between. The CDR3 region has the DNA TGTGCCAGCAGCGACCAAAACTATGGCTACACCTTC. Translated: CASSDQNYGYTF. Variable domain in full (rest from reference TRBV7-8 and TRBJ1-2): GAGVSQSPRYKVAKRGQDVALRCDPISGHVSLFWYQQALGQGPEFLTYFQNEAQLDKSGLPSDRFFAERPEGSVSTLKIQRTQQEDSAVYLCASSDQNYGYTFGSGTRLTVV.

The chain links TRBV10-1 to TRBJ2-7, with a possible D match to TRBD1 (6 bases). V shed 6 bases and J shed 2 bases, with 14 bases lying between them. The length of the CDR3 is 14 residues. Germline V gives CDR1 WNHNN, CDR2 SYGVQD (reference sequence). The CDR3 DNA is TGCGCCAGCAGGCGGGCAGGGGTGACCTACGAGCAGTACTTC. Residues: CASRRAGVTYEQYF.

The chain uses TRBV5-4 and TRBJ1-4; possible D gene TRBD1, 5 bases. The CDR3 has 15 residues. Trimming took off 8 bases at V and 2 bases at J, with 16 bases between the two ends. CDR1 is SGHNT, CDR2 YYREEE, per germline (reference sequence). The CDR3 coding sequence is TGTGCCAGTTCATGGGGGAAGGGGACTAATGAAAAACTGTTTTTT. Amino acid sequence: CASSWGKGTNEKLFF.

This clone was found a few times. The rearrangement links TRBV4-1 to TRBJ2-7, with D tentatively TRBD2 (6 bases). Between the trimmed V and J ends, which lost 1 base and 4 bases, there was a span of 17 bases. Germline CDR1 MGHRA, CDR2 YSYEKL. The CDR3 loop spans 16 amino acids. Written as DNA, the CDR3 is TGCGCCAGCAGCCAAGCACCTGGAGGGGCCGGGTACGAGCAGTACTTC. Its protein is CASSQAPGGAGYEQYF.

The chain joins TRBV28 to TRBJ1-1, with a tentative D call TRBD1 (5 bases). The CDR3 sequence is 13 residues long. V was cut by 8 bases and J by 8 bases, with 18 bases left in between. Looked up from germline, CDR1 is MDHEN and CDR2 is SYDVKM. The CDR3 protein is CASLVQGEGEAFF. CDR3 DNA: TGTGCCAGCCTCGTCCAAGGGGAAGGGGAAGCTTTCTTT.

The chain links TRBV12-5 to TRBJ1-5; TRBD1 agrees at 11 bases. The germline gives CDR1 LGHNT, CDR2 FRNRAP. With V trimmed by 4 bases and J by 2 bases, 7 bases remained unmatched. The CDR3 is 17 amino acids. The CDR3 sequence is CASGWTGGAGGNQPQHF. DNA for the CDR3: TGTGCTAGTGGTTGGACAGGGGGCGCGGGAGGCAATCAGCCCCAGCATTTT. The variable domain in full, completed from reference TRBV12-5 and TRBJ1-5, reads DARVTQTPRHKVTEMGQEVTMRCQPILGHNTVFWYRQTMMQGLELLAYFRNRAPLDDSGMPKDRFSAEMPDATLATLKIQPSEPRDSAVYFCASGWTGGAGGNQPQHFGDGTRLSIL.

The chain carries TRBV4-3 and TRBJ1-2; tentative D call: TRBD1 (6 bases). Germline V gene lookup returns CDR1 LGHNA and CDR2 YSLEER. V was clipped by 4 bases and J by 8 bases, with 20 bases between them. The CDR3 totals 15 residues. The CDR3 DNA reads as TGCGCCAGCAGCCCAAGACAGGTTTCCCGTGGGGGCTACACCTTC. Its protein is CASSPRQVSRGGYTF.